This T cell receptor (beta chain) was found in a study of cytomegalovirus exposure and HLA in healthy donors. Donors likely had unrecorded immune exposures despite being nominally healthy when sampled. There are 14 residues in the CDR3. Per the germline V gene, CDR1 is SQVTM and CDR2 is ANQGSEA. The V segment lost 4 bases and the J segment 0 bases; nucleotides outside the gene matches: 3. It was with 60 Vbeta and 13 Jbeta primers that the PCR ran. Assay: immunoSEQ multiplex PCR; the TCRdb copy retains only in-frame clones and omits some. This table holds 85,000 to 130,000 clones, roughly three quarters found once.

The TCR was taken from a woman aged 50 to 60 in good health and CMV-seropositive. The chain uses TRBV29-1 and TRBJ1-3, with 7 bases lining up with TRBD1. The sequenced material came from PBMCs. The CDR3, as DNA: TGCAGCGTTGCGGGGACAGTCTCTGGAAACACCATATATTTT. Amino acids: CSVAGTVSGNTIYF.